A selection of T cell receptor beta chains follows, all from one sample in a study of T cells in localized non-small cell lung cancer. Profiled with immunoSEQ multiplex PCR; TCRdb holds only in-frame clones, not every one. Among about 78,000 clones listed, 84% were seen once. Sequenced here: peripheral blood, sampled before any cancer treatment. The receptors were sampled from a man aged 40 to 75 with stage I lung adenocarcinoma. The CDR3 runs from the conserved cysteine through the conserved F or W. The D gene is left open where the match is weak. The size field is filled for only some rows; it gives once, few, many or a size class.

d_gene,j_gene,abundance,v_gene,CDR3aa,CDR3nt
NA,TRBJ2-1,NA,TRBV7-7,CASSLGGGRYNEQFF,TGTGCTAGCAGCTTAGGAGGGGGCAGGTACAATGAGCAGTTCTTC
TRBD1,TRBJ1-2,NA,TRBV6-1,CASSEALGQVYGYTF,TGTGCCAGCAGTGAAGCGCTTGGACAGGTTTATGGCTACACCTTC
TRBD2,TRBJ2-7,NA,TRBV6-5,CASRSRLAGSYEQYF,TGTGCCAGCAGGTCCAGACTAGCGGGATCATACGAGCAGTACTTC
NA,TRBJ2-5,once,TRBV6-6,CASKPAPGAQYF,TGTGCCAGCAAACCGGCCCCTGGAGCCCAGTACTTC
NA,TRBJ1-3,NA,TRBV7-3,CASSAQGPGAGNTIYF,TGTGCCAGCAGCGCGCAGGGTCCAGGGGCTGGAAACACCATATATTTT
NA,TRBJ1-1,once,TRBV19,CASSIPTANTEAFF,TGTGCCAGTAGTATCCCCACAGCGAACACTGAAGCTTTCTTT
TRBD1,TRBJ2-3,NA,TRBV7-3,CASSLTGADTQYF,TGTGCCAGCAGCTTGACAGGGGCAGATACGCAGTATTTT
NA,TRBJ2-1,NA,TRBV5-1,CASSSWTGVPSYNEQFF,TGCGCCAGCAGTTCCTGGACGGGGGTCCCCTCCTACAATGAGCAGTTCTTC
TRBD2,TRBJ2-7,NA,TRBV10-3,CAISEREGGSYEQYF,TGTGCCATCAGTGAGCGGGAGGGAGGGTCCTACGAGCAGTACTTC
NA,TRBJ1-2,NA,TRBV7-9,CASSLTPGVGGYTF,TGTGCCAGCAGCTTAACCCCAGGGGTGGGCGGCTACACCTTC
TRBD1,TRBJ2-6,NA,TRBV7-9,CASSTQTGGGSGANVLTF,TGTGCCAGCAGCACACAGACAGGGGGAGGCTCTGGGGCCAACGTCCTGACTTTC
NA,TRBJ2-7,NA,TRBV19,CASSISVDGFGIRDYEQYF,TGTGCCAGTAGTATTTCGGTGGATGGGTTTGGTATTCGGGACTACGAGCAGTACTTC
NA,TRBJ1-5,NA,TRBV14,CASSFHRALNQPQHF,TGTGCCAGCAGCTTCCACAGGGCGCTCAATCAGCCCCAGCATTTT
TRBD1,TRBJ1-2,NA,TRBV13,CASSFQGADDGYTF,TGTGCCAGCAGCTTTCAGGGGGCGGATGATGGCTACACCTTC
NA,TRBJ2-3,NA,TRBV7-3,CASSTGLTDTQYF,TGTGCCAGCAGCACAGGGCTCACAGATACGCAGTATTTT
NA,TRBJ2-5,NA,TRBV10-3,CAIGYTETQYF,TGTGCCATCGGCTATACAGAGACCCAGTACTTC
NA,TRBJ1-5,NA,TRBV19,CASSPGVVNQPQHF,TGTGCCAGCAGTCCAGGGGTCGTCAATCAGCCCCAGCATTTT